Presented here are 24 T cell receptor beta chains from one specimen sequenced in a study of T cells in Graves' hyperthyroidism and ophthalmopathy. RNA transcripts gave rise to amplified TCR beta CDR3 regions. Initially, a first-round RT-PCR of the TCR CDR3 employed the HTBI primer set. Each CDR3 protein is one row after TCRdb ran MiXCR on the multiplex PCR reads. This sample has around 500,000 distinct CDR3 sequences, with around 16% found just once. Material for sequencing was blood. Receptors originate from a woman in her twenties or thirties with Graves' ophthalmopathy.

This clonotype was seen at least ten times. The genes are TRBV7-8 and TRBJ2-5; possibly TRBD1 for D (6 bases). Trimming stripped 4 bases from V and 2 bases from J, with 8 bases between. This CDR3 spans 13 amino acids. In germline, CDR1 is SGHVS, CDR2 FQNEAQ. CDR3 sequence reads: CASSSGQQETQYF. The CDR3 DNA follows: TGTGCCAGCAGCTCAGGACAGCAAGAGACCCAGTACTTC. The full variable domain, rest sourced from reference TRBV7-8 and TRBJ2-5, is GAGVSQSPRYKVAKRGQDVALRCDPISGHVSLFWYQQALGQGPEFLTYFQNEAQLDKSGLPSDRFFAERPEGSVSTLKIQRTQQEDSAVYLCASSSGQQETQYFGPGTRLLVL.

Concerning this clonotype: Given a much more abundant clone one base away, this may be a read error. The chain carries TRBV12-3 or TRBV12-4 and TRBJ2-1; weak D call: TRBD2 (7 bases). The CDR3 has 15 residues. Trimming removed 6 bases from V and 4 bases from J, with 16 bases in between. The CDR3 is CASSHYGGQYNEQFF. DNA for the CDR3: TGTGCCAGCAGCCACTACGGGGGGCAGTACAATGAGCAGTTCTTC.

This chain connects TRBV9 to TRBJ2-1; D not resolved. The CDR3 sequence is 15 residues long. V lost 4 bases to trimming and J lost 0 bases, with 11 bases between them. Germline-derived CDR1 and CDR2 are SGDLS and YYNGEE. CDR3 sequence: CASSYTESSYNEQFF. DNA of the CDR3: TGTGCCAGCAGCTATACAGAGAGCTCCTACAATGAGCAGTTCTTC. Variable domain in full (rest from reference TRBV9 and TRBJ2-1): DSGVTQTPKHLITATGQRVTLRCSPRSGDLSVYWYQQSLDQGLQFLIQYYNGEERAKGNILERFSAQQFPDLHSELNLSSLELGDSALYFCASSYTESSYNEQFFGPGTRLTVL.

The chain has TRBV6-1 and TRBJ2-7; D may match TRBD1 or TRBD2 (6 bases each). With 4 bases removed from V and 1 base from J, the gap between germline ends came to 14 bases. The germline V gene has CDR1 MNHNS and CDR2 SASEGT. The CDR3 has 15 residues. The CDR3 protein is CASSVSGAGSYEQYF. CDR3 nucleotides: TGTGCCAGCAGTGTCTCGGGGGCTGGATCCTACGAGCAGTACTTC.

A few counts support this clonotype. The rearrangement uses TRBV6-1 and TRBJ1-1; weak D call: TRBD1 (5 bases). The CDR3 consists of 14 residues. The V gene's germline CDR1 is MNHNS and CDR2 SASEGT. With 6 bases removed from V and 1 base from J, the gap between germline ends came to 12 bases. CDR3 protein: CASSDLDRNTEAFF. CDR3 bases: TGTGCCAGCAGCGATCTCGACAGGAACACTGAAGCTTTCTTT.

This clonotype was counted at least ten times. This rearrangement joins TRBV29-1 to TRBJ2-1, with 8 nucleotides matching TRBD2. CDR1 SQVTM and CDR2 ANQGSEA come from the germline V gene. V was pared by 4 bases and J by 0 bases, with 11 bases of the junction left unmatched. CDR3 length: 17 amino acids. CDR3 bases: TGCAGCGTTGTGCCTAGCGGGCGACTGAGCTCCTACAATGAGCAGTTCTTC. Translating it yields CSVVPSGRLSSYNEQFF.

This clonotype was observed at least ten times. V usage is TRBV12-3 or TRBV12-4 and J usage is TRBJ1-1; the D gene is possibly TRBD1 (5 bases). This CDR3 has 14 amino acids. The ends were cut back, 4 bases at V and 3 bases at J, with 12 bases in the middle. The DNA of the CDR3 is TGTGCCAGCAGTTGGACGCAAGGGGACACTGAAGCTTTCTTT. This translates into CASSWTQGDTEAFF.

The CDR3, as DNA: TGTGCCACCAAGAAGCTTAGAAGCGGCATCTACGAGCAGTACTTC. Translated, it gives CATKKLRSGIYEQYF. The V gene is TRBV2, the J gene TRBJ2-7; D might be TRBD2 (5 bases). Germline values: CDR1 SNHLY, CDR2 FYNNEI. The CDR3 is 15 residues long. V shed 10 bases and J shed 3 bases, with 22 bases lying between them.

This clonotype was counted a few times. The rearrangement links TRBV29-1 to TRBJ2-1; no firm D call. V shed 5 bases and J shed 7 bases, with 9 bases lying between them. CDR1 is SQVTM, CDR2 ANQGSEA, per germline. The CDR3 is 11 amino acids. The CDR3 protein is CSVPLINEQFF. CDR3 DNA: TGCAGCGTTCCCCTTATTAATGAGCAGTTCTTC.

Remarks on this clonotype: A much larger clone is a single base away; this may be a read error. The chain carries TRBV28 and TRBJ1-5; D uncertain. V lost 7 bases, J lost 0 bases, and 4 bases lay in between. CDR3 length equals 12 residues. Germline V gives CDR1 MDHEN, CDR2 SYDVKM. CDR3 region: CASMASNQPQHF. The CDR3 coding sequence is TGTGCCAGCATGGCTAGCAATCAGCCCCAGCATTTT.

This chain connects TRBV10-3 to TRBJ2-5, with TRBD2 matching over 7 bases. The CDR3 contains 16 residues. CDR1 ENHRY and CDR2 SYGVKD come from the germline V gene. With V trimmed by 5 bases and J by 5 bases, 14 bases remained unmatched. The CDR3 is CAISTSYSGEGETQYF. The CDR3 nucleotides are TGTGCCATCAGTACCTCCTACTCGGGGGAGGGGGAGACCCAGTACTTC.

This clonotype was seen at least ten times. The chain employs TRBV20-1 and TRBJ2-1; no firm D call. The CDR3 has 12 amino acids. The V end lost 5 bases, the J end lost 6 bases, and 11 bases lay between the germline ends. Germline CDR1 reads DFQATT; CDR2 reads SNEGSKA (reference sequence). CDR3 sequence (DNA): TGCAGTGCTGAAGACGGAATCAATGAGCAGTTCTTC. The encoded protein is CSAEDGINEQFF.

This clonotype occurred many times. The CDR3 region has the DNA TGTGCCAGCAGTTACGACCTTTATCAGCCCCAGCATTTT. Its protein is CASSYDLYQPQHF. V and J are TRBV6-2 or TRBV6-3 and TRBJ1-5; D not certain. The CDR3 is 13 residues long. V gave up 2 bases and J gave up 5 bases, with 7 bases separating them. Germline assignment: CDR1 MNHEY and CDR2 SVGEGT.

This clonotype was recorded at least ten times. This chain uses TRBV7-2 with TRBJ1-5; D unresolved. Trimming cost V 1 base and J 3 bases, with 10 bases left between them. Germline V gene lookup returns CDR1 SGHTA and CDR2 FQGNSA. The CDR3 consists of 15 residues. The chain's CDR3 is CASSLVPAPNQPQHF. CDR3 DNA: TGTGCCAGCAGCTTAGTGCCAGCCCCCAATCAGCCCCAGCATTTT.

This chain joins TRBV6-4 and TRBJ2-3; TRBD2 might be the D (5 bases). The CDR3 contains 15 residues. Trimming shortened V by 8 bases and J by 3 bases, and 18 bases separated the two germline ends. Germline lookup yields CDR1 MRHNA and CDR2 SNTAGT. Here the CDR3 DNA reads TGTGCCAGCGCCCGGGGAGAAGGTGAAACAGATACGCAGTATTTT. This sequence encodes CASARGEGETDTQYF.

The chain employs TRBV27 and TRBJ2-7; D call uncertain. Trimming removed 3 bases from V and 7 bases from J, with 13 bases in between. The CDR3 consists of 13 residues. Germline assignment: CDR1 MNHEY and CDR2 SMNVEV (reference sequence). In nucleotides, the CDR3 is TGTGCCAGCAGTTTTGGGTTAAGAAGTGAGCAGTACTTC. Its protein is CASSFGLRSEQYF.

Turning to this clonotype: This clone may be a read error of a much larger clone one base away. The chain couples TRBV7-8 to TRBJ2-1; D might be TRBD1 (6 bases). V lost 1 base and J lost 9, with 19 bases in between. CDR3 length: 16 amino acids. The V gene's germline CDR1 is SGHVS and CDR2 FQNEAQ. The CDR3 region has the DNA TGTGCCAGCAGCTTAGGGGCAGGGGTCGCCTCGAGTGAGCAGTTCTTC. Translation: CASSLGAGVASSEQFF.

The V and J genes are TRBV30 and TRBJ2-7; D is perhaps TRBD1 or TRBD2 (5 bases each). In germline, CDR1 is GTSNPN, CDR2 SVGIG (reference sequence). V was pared by 3 bases and J by 2 bases, with 14 bases between. CDR3 length equals 14 residues. CDR3 nucleotides: TGTGCCTGGAGCCGGGACCTCAGCCCCTACGAGCAGTACTTC. Encoded protein: CAWSRDLSPYEQYF.

In its sample, this clonotype was seen many times. The CDR3 DNA sequence: TGCAGTGCAGTAGGGACTAGCGACCAAGAGACCCAGTACTTC. It specifies CSAVGTSDQETQYF. The chain couples TRBV20-1 to TRBJ2-5; TRBD2 matches at 10 bases. The CDR3 consists of 14 residues. V shed 6 bases and J 0 bases; nucleotides not matched to a gene: 4. CDR1 is DFQATT and CDR2 is SNEGSKA in the germline V gene (reference sequence).

Concerning this clonotype itself: A much larger clone differs from this one at a single base, so this may be a read error. The chain carries TRBV3-1 and TRBJ2-3; tentatively, D is TRBD2 (5 bases). CDR3 length: 13 residues. Trimming cost V 4 bases and J 4 bases, with 9 bases left between them. Germline V CDR1 and CDR2: LGHDT, YNNKEL (reference sequence). The CDR3 nucleotides are TGTGCCAGCAGCCTAGACTACGCAGATACGCAGTATTTT. Protein product: CASSLDYADTQYF.

This clonotype was seen ten or more times. V usage is TRBV11-1 and J usage is TRBJ2-3, with D perhaps TRBD1 or TRBD2 (5 bases each). V gave up 5 bases and J gave up 0 bases, with 18 bases separating them. This CDR3 region has 17 residues. Germline lookup yields CDR1 SGHAT and CDR2 FQDESV (reference sequence). CDR3 loop: CASSPIFGDRSTDTQYF. The CDR3, as DNA: TGTGCCAGCAGCCCAATTTTTGGGGACCGAAGCACAGATACGCAGTATTTT. Based on the CDR3 plus reference TRBV11-1 and TRBJ2-3, the full variable domain is EAEVAQSPRYKITEKSQAVAFWCDPISGHATLYWYRQILGQGPELLVQFQDESVVDDSQLPKDRFSAERLKGVDSTLKIQPAELGDSAMYLCASSPIFGDRSTDTQYFGPGTRLTVL.

In this sample, this clonotype turned up a few times. The rearrangement uses TRBV20-1 and TRBJ2-1, with 8 bases that match TRBD2. Looked up from germline, CDR1 is DFQATT and CDR2 is SNEGSKA (reference sequence). This CDR3 has 16 amino acids. Trimming cost V 5 bases and J 0 bases; bases outside gene matches: 9. The CDR3 reads CSALQTGTSSYNEQFF. For the CDR3, the DNA is TGCAGTGCTCTCCAAACCGGGACTAGCTCCTACAATGAGCAGTTCTTC.

There are a few counts of this clonotype. The rearrangement uses TRBV19 and TRBJ2-3; 10 bases are shared with TRBD2. V lost 5 bases, J lost 0 bases, and 11 bases stayed unmatched. Germline CDR1 reads LNHDA; CDR2 reads SQIVND (reference sequence). This CDR3 is 18 amino acids long. The CDR3 DNA reads as TGTGCCAGTAGTGATTTGGGGACTAGCGTCACTAGCACAGATACGCAGTATTTT. Translated: CASSDLGTSVTSTDTQYF.

About this clonotype: The junction departs from the called germline gene at one end, perhaps through a read error. The genes are TRBV5-1 and TRBJ2-1; maybe TRBD2 (6 bases). Germline CDR1 SGHRS, CDR2 YFSETQ. CDR3 size: 11 residues. The CDR3 protein is CASSLAAQQFF. CDR3 DNA: TGTGCCAGCAGCTTAGCGGCACAGCAGTTCTTC.